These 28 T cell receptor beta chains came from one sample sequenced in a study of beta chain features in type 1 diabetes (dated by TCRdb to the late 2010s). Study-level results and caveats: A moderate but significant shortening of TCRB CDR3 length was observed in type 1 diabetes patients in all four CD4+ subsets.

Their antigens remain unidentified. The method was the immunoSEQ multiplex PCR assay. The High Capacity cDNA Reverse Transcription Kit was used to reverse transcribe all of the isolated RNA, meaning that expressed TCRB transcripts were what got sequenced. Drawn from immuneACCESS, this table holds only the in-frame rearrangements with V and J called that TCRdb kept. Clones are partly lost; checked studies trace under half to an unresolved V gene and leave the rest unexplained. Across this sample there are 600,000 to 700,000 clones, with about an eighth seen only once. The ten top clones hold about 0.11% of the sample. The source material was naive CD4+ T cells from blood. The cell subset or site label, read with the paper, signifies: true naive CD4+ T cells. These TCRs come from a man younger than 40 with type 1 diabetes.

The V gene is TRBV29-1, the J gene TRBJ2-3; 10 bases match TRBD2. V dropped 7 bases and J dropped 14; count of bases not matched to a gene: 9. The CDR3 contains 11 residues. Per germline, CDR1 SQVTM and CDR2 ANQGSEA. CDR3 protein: CSASGSGGWYF. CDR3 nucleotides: TGCAGCGCCTCGGGTAGCGGGGGGTGGTATTTT.

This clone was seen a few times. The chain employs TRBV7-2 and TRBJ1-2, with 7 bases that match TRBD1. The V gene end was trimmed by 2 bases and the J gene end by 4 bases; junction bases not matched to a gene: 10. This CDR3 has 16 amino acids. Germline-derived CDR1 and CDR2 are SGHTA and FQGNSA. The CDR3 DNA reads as TGTGCCAGCAGCTTAAATGTCGGGGCAGGGGGCTATGGCTACACCTTC. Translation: CASSLNVGAGGYGYTF.

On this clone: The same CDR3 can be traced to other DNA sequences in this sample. The CDR3 nucleotides read TGTGCCAGCAGCTTAGGACAGGGCAATGGCTACACCTTC. This gives the protein CASSLGQGNGYTF. The rearrangement uses TRBV7-9 and TRBJ1-2, with 7 nucleotides matching TRBD1. The ends lost 1 base at V and 6 bases at J; junction bases unmatched: 2. The V gene's germline CDR1 is SEHNR and CDR2 FQNEAQ (reference sequence). The CDR3 length is 13 residues.

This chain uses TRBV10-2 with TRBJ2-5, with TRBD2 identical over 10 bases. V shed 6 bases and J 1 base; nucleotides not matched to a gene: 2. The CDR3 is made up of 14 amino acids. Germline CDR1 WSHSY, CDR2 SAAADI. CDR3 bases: TGCGCCAGCAGGGCTAGCGGGGGCCAAGAGACCCAGTACTTC. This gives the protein CASRASGGQETQYF.

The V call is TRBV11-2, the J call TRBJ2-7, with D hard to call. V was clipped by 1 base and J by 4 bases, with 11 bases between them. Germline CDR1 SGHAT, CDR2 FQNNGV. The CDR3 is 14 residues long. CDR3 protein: CASSLANTGYEQYF. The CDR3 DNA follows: TGTGCCAGCAGCTTAGCCAACACGGGTTACGAGCAGTACTTC.

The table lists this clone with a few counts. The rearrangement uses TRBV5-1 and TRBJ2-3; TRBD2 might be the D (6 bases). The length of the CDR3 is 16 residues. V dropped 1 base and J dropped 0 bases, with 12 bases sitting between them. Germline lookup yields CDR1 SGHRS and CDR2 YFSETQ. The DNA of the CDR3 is TGCGCCAGCAGCTTGAGCGGGCCCCCTAGCACAGATACGCAGTATTTT. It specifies CASSLSGPPSTDTQYF.

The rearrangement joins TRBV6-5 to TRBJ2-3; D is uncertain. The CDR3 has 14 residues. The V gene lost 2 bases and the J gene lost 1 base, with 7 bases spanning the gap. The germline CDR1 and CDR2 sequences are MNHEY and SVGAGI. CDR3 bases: TGTGCCAGCAGTTACGAAGGGCGCACAGATACGCAGTATTTT. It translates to CASSYEGRTDTQYF.

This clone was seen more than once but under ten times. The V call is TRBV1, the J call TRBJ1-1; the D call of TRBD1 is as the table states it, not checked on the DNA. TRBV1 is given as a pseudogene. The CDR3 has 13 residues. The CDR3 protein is CTSSQGTGTGAFF. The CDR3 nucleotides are TGCACCAGCAGCCAAGGGACCGGGACAGGGGCTTTCTTT.

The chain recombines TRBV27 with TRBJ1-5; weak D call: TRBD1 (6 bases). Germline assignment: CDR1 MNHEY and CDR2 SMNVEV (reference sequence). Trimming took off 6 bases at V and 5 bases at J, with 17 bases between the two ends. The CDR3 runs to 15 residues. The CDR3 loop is CASSPRSGADQPQHF. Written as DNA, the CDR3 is TGTGCCAGCAGCCCGCGGTCGGGGGCAGATCAGCCCCAGCATTTT.

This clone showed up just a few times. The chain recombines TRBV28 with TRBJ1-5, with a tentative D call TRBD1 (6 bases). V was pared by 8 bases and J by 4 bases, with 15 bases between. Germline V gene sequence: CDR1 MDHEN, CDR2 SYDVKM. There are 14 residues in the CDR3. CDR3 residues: CASSVGGGNQPQHF. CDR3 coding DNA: TGTGCCAGCTCTGTTGGAGGGGGGAATCAGCCCCAGCATTTT.

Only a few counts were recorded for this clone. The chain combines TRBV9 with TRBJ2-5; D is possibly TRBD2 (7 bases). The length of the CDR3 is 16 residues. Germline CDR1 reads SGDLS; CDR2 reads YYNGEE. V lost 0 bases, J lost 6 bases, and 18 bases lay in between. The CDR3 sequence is CASSVGSAGAMKTQYF. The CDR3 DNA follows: TGTGCCAGCAGCGTAGGATCGGCGGGGGCTATGAAGACCCAGTACTTC.

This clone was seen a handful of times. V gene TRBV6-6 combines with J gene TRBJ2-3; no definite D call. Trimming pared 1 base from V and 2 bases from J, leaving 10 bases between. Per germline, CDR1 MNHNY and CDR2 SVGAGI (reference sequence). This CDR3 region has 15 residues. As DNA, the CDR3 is TGTGCCAGCAGTTACTTGGACGTTACCACAGATACGCAGTATTTT. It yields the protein CASSYLDVTTDTQYF.

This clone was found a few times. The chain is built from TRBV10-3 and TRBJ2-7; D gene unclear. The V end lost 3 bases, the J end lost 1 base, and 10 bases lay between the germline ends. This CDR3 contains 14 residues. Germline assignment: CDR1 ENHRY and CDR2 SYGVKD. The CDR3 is CAISESGASYEQYF. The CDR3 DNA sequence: TGTGCCATCAGTGAATCCGGTGCGTCCTACGAGCAGTACTTC.

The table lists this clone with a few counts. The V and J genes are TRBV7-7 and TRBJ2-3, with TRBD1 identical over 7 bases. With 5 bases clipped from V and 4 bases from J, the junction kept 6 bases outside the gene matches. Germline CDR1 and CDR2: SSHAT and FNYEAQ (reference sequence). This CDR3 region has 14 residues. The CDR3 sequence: CASSARQGPDTQYF. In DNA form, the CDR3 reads TGTGCCAGCAGCGCGCGACAGGGCCCAGATACGCAGTATTTT.

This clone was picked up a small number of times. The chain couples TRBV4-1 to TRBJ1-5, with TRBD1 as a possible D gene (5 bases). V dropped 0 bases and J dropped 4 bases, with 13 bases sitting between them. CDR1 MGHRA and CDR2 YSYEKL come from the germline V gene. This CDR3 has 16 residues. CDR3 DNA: TGCGCCAGCAGCCAAGATGGAAGGGGTGGGAATCAGCCCCAGCATTTT. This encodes CASSQDGRGGNQPQHF.

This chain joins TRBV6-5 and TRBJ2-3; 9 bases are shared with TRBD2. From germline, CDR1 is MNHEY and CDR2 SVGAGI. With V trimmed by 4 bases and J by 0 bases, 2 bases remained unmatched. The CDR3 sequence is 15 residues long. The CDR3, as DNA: TGTGCCAGCAGTTCAACTAGCGGGAGCACAGATACGCAGTATTTT. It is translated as CASSSTSGSTDTQYF.

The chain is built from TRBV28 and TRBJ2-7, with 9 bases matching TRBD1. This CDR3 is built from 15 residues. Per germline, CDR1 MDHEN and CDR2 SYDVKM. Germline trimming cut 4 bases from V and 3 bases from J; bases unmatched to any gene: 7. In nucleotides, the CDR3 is TGTGCCAGCAGTTCTCAGCGGGACAGGGTCTACGAGCAGTACTTC. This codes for CASSSQRDRVYEQYF. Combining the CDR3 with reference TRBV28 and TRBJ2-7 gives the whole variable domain DVKVTQSSRYLVKRTGEKVFLECVQDMDHENMFWYRQDPGLGLRLIYFSYDVKMKEKGDIPEGYSVSREKKERFSLILESASTNQTSMYLCASSSQRDRVYEQYFGPGTRLTVT.

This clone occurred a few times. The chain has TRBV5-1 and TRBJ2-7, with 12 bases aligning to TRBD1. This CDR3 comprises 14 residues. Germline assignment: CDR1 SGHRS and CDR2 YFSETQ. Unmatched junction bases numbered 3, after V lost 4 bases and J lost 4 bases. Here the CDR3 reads CASSAGQGAYEQYF. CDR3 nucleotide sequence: TGCGCCAGCAGCGCGGGACAGGGGGCATACGAGCAGTACTTC.

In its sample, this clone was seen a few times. CDR3 sequence: CASRGPPSSYNEQFF. Written as DNA, the CDR3 is TGTGCCAGCAGGGGCCCGCCCAGCTCCTACAATGAGCAGTTCTTC. The chain links TRBV6-1 to TRBJ2-1, with unresolved D. V shed 6 bases and J shed 0 bases, with 12 bases lying between them. The length of the CDR3 is 15 residues. Germline CDR1 reads MNHNS; CDR2 reads SASEGT.

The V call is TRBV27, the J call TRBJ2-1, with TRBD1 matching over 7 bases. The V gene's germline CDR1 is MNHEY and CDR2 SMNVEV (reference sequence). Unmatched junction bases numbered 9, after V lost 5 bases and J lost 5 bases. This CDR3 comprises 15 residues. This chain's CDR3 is CASSPTGFDDNEQFF. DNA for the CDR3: TGTGCCAGCAGTCCGACAGGGTTTGACGACAATGAGCAGTTCTTC.

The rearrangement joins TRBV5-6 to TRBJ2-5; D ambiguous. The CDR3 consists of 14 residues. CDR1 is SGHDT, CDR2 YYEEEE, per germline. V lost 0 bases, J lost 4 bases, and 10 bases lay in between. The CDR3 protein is CASSLVGKGETQYF. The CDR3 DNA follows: TGTGCCAGCAGCTTGGTGGGCAAGGGAGAGACCCAGTACTTC.

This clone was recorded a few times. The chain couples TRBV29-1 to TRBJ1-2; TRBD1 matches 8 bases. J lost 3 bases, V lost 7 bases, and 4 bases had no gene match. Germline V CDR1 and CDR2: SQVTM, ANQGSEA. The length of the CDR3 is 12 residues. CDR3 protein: CSASDRDYGYTF. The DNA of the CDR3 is TGCAGCGCCTCGGACAGGGACTATGGCTACACCTTC.

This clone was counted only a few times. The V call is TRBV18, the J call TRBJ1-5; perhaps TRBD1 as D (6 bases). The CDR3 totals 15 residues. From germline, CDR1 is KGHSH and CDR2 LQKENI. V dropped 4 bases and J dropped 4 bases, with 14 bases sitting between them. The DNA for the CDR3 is TGTGCCAGCTCACTATTCGACAGGAGAAATCAGCCCCAGCATTTT. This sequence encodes CASSLFDRRNQPQHF.

Here the CDR3 reads CASSQGQLDTQYF. DNA of the CDR3: TGCGCCAGCAGCCAGGGACAGTTAGATACGCAGTATTTT. This chain joins TRBV5-1 and TRBJ2-3, with TRBD1 matching over 7 bases. Trimming at V came to 4 bases and at J to 5 bases, leaving 4 bases not matched to a gene. The germline V gene has CDR1 SGHRS and CDR2 YFSETQ. This CDR3 is 13 amino acids long.

In DNA, the CDR3 is TGCAGTGCTCATCGGGCGGATACGCAGTATTTT. It encodes CSAHRADTQYF. The chain uses TRBV20-1 and TRBJ2-3; no firm D call. CDR1 is DFQATT and CDR2 is SNEGSKA in the germline V gene (reference sequence). This CDR3 region has 11 residues. V gave up 5 bases and J gave up 6 bases, with 9 bases separating them.

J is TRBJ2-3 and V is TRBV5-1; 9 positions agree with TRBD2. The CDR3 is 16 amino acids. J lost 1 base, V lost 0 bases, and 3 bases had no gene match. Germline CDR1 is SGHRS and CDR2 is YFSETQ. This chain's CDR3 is CASSLESSGGTDTQYF. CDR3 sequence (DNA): TGCGCCAGCAGCTTGGAATCTAGCGGGGGCACAGATACGCAGTATTTT.

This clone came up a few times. CDR3 region: CASVKDSRAGEQYF. The CDR3, as DNA: TGTGCCAGCGTTAAGGACTCGAGGGCTGGTGAGCAGTACTTC. The rearrangement uses TRBV25-1 and TRBJ2-7; a possible D gene is TRBD2 (5 bases). Germline V gene lookup returns CDR1 MGHDK and CDR2 SYGVNS. The CDR3 has 14 amino acids. Trimming took off 8 bases at V and 7 bases at J, with 21 bases between the two ends.

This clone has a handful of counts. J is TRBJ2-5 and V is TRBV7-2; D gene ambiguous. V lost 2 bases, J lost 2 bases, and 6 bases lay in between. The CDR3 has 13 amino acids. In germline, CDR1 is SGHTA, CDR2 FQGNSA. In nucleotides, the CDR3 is TGTGCCAGCAGCTTACTACCTCAAGAGACCCAGTACTTC. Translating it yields CASSLLPQETQYF. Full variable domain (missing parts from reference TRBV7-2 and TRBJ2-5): GAGVSQSPSNKVTEKGKDVELRCDPISGHTALYWYRQSLGQGLEFLIYFQGNSAPDKSGLPSDRFSAERTGGSVSTLTIQRTQQEDSAVYLCASSLLPQETQYFGPGTRLLVL.